This T cell receptor beta chain was sequenced for a study of T cell responses to AZD1222 COVID-19 vaccine. Study conclusions and caveats: The breadth and depth of Spike-specific TCRs increased once two AZD1222 doses had been given. Repertoires in all cases were sampled only once the peak T cell response had passed. Females outnumbered males among donors, who were mostly white British; clonal diversity was possibly underestimated. Per reports, nearly half of all spike-specific TCRs target regions that are unmutated in variants.

Method: immunoSEQ multiplex PCR; TCRdb's copy keeps in-frame clones and lacks some. The table has about 140,000 clones, roughly 90% seen once. Per germline, CDR1 SGHDN and CDR2 FVKESK. The CDR3 is 14 amino acids. Deletions cut 4 bases from V and 0 bases from J, with 7 bases between. For this clone: The antigen is unknown.

This TCR was sampled from an adult in good health. The sample was peripheral blood, taken on day 0 of AZD1222 vaccination. The chain employs TRBV14 and TRBJ1-3; D call uncertain. CDR3 region: CASSRGFSGNTIYF. The CDR3 bases are TGTGCCAGCAGCCGAGGTTTCTCTGGAAACACCATATATTTT.